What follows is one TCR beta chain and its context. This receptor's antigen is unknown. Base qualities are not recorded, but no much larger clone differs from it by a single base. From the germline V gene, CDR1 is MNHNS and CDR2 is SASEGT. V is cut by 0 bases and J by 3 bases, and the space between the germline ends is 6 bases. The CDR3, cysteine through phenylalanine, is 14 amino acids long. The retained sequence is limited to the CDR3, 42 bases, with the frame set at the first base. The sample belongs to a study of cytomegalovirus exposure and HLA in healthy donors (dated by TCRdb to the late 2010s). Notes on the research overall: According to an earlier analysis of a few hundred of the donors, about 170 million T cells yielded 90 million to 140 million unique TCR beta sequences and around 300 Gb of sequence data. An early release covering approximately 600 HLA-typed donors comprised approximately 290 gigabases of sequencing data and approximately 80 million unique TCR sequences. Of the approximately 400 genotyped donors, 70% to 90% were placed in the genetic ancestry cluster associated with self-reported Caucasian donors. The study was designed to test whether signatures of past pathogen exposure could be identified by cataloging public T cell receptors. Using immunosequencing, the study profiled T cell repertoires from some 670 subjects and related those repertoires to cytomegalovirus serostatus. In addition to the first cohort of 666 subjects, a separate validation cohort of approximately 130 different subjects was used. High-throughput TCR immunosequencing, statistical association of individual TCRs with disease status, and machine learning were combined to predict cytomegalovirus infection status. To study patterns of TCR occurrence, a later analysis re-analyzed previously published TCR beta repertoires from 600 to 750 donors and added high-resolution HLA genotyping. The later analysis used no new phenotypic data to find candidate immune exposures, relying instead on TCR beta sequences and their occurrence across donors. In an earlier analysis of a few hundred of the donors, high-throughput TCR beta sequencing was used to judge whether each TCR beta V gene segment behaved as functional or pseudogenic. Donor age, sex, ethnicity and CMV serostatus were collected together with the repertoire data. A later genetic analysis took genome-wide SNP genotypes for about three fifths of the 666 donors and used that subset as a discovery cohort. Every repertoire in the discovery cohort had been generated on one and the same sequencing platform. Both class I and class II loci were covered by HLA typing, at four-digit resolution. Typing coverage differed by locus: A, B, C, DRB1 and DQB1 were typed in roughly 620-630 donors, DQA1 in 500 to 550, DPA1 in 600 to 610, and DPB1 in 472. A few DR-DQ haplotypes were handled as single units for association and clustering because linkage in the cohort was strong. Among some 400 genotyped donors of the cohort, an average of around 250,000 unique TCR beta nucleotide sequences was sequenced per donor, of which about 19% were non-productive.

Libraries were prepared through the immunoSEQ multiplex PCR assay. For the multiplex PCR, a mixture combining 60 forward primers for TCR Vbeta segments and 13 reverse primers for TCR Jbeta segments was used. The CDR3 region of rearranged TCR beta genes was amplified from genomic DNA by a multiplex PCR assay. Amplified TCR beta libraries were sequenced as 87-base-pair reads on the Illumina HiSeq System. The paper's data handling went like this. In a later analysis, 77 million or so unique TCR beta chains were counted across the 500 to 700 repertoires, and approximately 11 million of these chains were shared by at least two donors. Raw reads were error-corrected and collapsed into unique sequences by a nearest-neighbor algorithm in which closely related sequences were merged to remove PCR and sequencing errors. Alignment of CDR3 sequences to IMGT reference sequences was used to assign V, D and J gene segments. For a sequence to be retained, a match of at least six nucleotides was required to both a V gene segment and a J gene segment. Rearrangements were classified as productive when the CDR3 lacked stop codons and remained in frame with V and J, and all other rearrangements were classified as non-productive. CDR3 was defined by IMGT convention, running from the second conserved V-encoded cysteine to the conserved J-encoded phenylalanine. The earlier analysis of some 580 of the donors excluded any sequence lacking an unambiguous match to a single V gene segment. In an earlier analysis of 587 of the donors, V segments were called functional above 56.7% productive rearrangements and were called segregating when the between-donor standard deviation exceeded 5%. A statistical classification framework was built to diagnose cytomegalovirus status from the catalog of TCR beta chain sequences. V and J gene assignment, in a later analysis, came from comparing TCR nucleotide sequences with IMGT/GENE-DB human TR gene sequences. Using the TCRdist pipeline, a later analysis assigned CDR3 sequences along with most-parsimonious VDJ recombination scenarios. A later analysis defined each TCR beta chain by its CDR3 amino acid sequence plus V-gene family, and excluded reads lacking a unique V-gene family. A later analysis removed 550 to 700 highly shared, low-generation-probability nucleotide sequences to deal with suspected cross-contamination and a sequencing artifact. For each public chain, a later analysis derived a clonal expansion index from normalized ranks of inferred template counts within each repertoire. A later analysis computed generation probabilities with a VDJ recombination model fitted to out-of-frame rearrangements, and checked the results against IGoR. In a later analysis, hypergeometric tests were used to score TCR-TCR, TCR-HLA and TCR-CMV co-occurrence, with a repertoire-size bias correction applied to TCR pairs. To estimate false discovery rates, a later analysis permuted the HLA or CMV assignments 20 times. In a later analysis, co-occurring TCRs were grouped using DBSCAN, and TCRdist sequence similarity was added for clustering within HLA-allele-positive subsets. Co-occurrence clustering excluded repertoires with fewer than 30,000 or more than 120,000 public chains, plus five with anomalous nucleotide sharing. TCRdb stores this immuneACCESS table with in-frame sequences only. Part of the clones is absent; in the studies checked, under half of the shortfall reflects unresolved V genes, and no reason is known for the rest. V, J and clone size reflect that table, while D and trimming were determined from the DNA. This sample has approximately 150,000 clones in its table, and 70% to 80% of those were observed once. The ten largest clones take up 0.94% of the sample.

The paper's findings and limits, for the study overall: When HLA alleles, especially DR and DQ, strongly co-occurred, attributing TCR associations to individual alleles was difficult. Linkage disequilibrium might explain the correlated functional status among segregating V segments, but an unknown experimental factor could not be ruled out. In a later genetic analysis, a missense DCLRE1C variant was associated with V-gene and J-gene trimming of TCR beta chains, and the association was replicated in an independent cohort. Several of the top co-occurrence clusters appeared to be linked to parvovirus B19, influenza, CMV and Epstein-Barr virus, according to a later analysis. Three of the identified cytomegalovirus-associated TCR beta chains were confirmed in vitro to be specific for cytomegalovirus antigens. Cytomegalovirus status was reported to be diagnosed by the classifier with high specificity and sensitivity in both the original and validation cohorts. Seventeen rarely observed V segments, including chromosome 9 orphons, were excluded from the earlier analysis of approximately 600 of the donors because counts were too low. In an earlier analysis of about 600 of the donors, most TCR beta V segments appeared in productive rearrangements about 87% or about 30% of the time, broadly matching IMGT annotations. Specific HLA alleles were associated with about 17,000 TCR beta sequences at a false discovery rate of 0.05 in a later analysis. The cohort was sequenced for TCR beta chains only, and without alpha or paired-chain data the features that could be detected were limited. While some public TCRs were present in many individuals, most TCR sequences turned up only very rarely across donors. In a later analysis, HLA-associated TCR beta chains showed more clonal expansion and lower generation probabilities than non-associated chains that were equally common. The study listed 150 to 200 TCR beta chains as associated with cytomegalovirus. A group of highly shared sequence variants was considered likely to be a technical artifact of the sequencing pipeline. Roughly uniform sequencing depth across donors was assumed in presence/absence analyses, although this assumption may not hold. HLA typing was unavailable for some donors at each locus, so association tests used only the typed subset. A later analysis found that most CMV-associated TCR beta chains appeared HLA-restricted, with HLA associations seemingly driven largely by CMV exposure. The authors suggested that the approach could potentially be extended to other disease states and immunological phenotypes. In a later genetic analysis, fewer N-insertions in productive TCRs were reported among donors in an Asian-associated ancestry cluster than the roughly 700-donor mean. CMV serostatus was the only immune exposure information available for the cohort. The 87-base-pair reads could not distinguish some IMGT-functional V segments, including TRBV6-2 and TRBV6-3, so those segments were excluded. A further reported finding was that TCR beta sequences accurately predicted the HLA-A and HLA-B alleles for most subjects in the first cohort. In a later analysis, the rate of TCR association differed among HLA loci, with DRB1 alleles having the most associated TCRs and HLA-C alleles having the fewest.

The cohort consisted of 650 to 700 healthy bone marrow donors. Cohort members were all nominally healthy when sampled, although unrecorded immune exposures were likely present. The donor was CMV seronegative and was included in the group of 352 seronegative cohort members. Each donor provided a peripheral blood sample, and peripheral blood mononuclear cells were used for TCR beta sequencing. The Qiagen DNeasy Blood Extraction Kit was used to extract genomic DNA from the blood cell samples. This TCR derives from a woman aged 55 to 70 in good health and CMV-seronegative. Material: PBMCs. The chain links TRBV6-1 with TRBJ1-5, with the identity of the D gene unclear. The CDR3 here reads CASSEAVVNQPQHF. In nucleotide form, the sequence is TGTGCCAGCAGTGAAGCGGTAGTCAATCAGCCCCAGCATTTT.